Listed below are T cell receptor beta chains from one sample, sequenced in a study of shared clonotypes between healthy human individuals. Only in-frame clones appear in the TCRdb table, and some are missing; sequencing was by immunoSEQ multiplex PCR. The table lists about 1.1 million clones, 75% to 80% of them singletons. Material for sequencing was memory CD4+ T cells from PBMCs. The receptors derive from a man aged 18 to 30 in good health. Some clones in this sample may be carry-over from other donors' samples. CDR3s include the opening cysteine and the closing phenylalanine or tryptophan.

v_gene,CDR3aa
TRBV20-1,CSAGSSPQHF
TRBV28,CASRPRTGGRDGGAFF
TRBV28,CASSPPTGLTTEAFF
TRBV7-8,CASSLLAGTYNEQFF
TRBV4-2,CASSQRPHRDEQFF
TRBV30,CAWSVPGEQPQHF
TRBV27,CAIPRGTSGPEAFF
TRBV9,CASSSSVRLAGNNEQFF
TRBV5-1,CASSLGDRGKNIQYF
TRBV29-1,CSVEWWSGTDTQYF
TRBV19,CASSSLYGSTTDTQYF
TRBV2,CASSEGAGYGVSTEAFF
TRBV28,CASSLGLAGAGYEQYF
TRBV6-1,CASINLPGIQDTQYF
TRBV7-9,CASRRLEDYEQYF
TRBV5-1,CASSPGLIYEQYF
TRBV4-3,CASSQDFVGGAGNEKLFF
TRBV5-1,CASSLAGTRDEKLFF
TRBV6-5,CASRALGTGRQVQYF
TRBV9,CASSVGGRAGDEQFF
TRBV16,CASSQSETGEQYF
TRBV18,CASSPRPSTQRGPSSYNEQFF
TRBV6-1,CAAPRGGLMNTEAFF
TRBV5-1,CASSARDRGRTYEQYF
TRBV7-3,CASSLGPAETQYF
TRBV5-1,CASSGGTEGNTIYF
TRBV19,CASSISGAGGRNEQFF
TRBV29-1,CSVVKGHNYEQYF
TRBV7-6,CASSASGSPTDTQYF
TRBV2,CASKTRSMDTQYF
TRBV30,CAWSVHGTGRLYGYTF
TRBV10-3,CAISEGGNQPQHF
TRBV7-9,CASSLGASGITDTQYF
TRBV15,CATSRDRTSGIAGELFF
TRBV20-1,CSAMGNEQFF
TRBV6-5,CASTNVYSSYNEQFF
TRBV5-8,CASSFGGLLETQYF
TRBV2,CASSEGGGLQPQHF
TRBV7-3,CASSSTTSGNTGELFF
TRBV6-5,CASSPFGRGSYEQYF
TRBV19,CASSIPQGSNQPQHF
TRBV6-1,CASSETGGTVYGYTF
TRBV29-1,CSVEDWGSAGSYNEQFF